This T cell receptor (beta chain) derives from a study of shared clonotypes between healthy human individuals. Study-level background: The study used three CD4 naive, three CD4 memory, two CD8 naive and one CD8 memory plate per donor.

V lost 4 bases, J lost 11 bases, and 14 bases lay in between. CDR3 length: 12 amino acids. Germline CDR1 and CDR2: WSHSY and SAAADI. TCRdb's table, derived via immunoSEQ multiplex PCR, lists solely in-frame clones and lacks some. This sample has under 600,000 clones, with around 97% found just once. This clone was found once. Sample: naive CD4+ T cells sorted from blood. Subset given: CD45RA+ positively selected. The TCR was taken from a woman aged 25 to 39 in good health. The gene calls are TRBV10-2 and TRBJ2-5; weak D call: TRBD1 (5 bases). The DNA for the CDR3 is TGCGCCAGCAGTGGGGGCGCGGAAGAGCAGTACTTC. Amino acid sequence: CASSGGAEEQYF.